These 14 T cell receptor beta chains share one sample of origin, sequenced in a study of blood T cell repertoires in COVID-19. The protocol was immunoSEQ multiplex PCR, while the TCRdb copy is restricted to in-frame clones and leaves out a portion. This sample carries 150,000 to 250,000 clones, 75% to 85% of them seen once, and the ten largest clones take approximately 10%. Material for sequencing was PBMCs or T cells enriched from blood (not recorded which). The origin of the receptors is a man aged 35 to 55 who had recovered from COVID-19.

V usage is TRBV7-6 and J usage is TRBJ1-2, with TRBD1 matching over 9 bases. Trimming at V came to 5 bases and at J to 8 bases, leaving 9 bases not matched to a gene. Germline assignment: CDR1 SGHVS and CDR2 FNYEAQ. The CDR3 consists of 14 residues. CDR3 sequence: CASSPLTGGLGYTF. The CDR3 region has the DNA TGTGCCAGCAGCCCCCTTACAGGGGGCTTGGGCTACACCTTC.

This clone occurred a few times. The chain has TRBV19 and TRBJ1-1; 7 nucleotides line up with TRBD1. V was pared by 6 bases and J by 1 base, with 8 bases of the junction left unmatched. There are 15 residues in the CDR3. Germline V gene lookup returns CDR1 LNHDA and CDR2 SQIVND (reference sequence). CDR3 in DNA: TGTGCCAGTAGAGGCAGGGGGATAAGGAACACTGAAGCTTTCTTT. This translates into CASRGRGIRNTEAFF.

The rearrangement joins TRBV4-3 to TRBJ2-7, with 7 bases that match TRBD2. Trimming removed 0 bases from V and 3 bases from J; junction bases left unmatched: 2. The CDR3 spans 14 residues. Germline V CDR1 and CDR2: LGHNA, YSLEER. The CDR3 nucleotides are TGCGCCAGCAGCCAAGAGACGGGAGGCTACGAGCAGTACGTC. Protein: CASSQETGGYEQYV.

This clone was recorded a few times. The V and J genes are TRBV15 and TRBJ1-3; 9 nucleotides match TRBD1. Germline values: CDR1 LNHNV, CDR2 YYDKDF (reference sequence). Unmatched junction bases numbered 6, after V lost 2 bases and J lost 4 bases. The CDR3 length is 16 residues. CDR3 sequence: CATSRPRTGVGNTIYF. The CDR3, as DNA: TGTGCCACCAGCAGACCGCGGACAGGGGTCGGAAACACCATATATTTT.

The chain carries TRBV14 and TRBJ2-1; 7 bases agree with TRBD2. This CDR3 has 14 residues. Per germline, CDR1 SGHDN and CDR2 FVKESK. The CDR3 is CASGPGGLYNEQFF. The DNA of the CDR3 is TGTGCGTCTGGCCCTGGGGGACTATACAATGAGCAGTTCTTC.

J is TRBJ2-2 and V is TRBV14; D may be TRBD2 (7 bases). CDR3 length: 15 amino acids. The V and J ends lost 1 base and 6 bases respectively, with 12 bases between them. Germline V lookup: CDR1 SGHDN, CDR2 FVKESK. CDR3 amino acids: CASSQVGGRAGELFF. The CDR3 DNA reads TGTGCCAGCAGCCAAGTCGGGGGGCGAGCCGGGGAGCTGTTTTTT.

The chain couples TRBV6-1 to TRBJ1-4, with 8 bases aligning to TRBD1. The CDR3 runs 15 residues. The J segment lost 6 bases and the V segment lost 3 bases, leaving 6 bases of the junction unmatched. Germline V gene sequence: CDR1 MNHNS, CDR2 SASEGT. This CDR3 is CASSETTGADEKLFF. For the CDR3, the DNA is TGTGCCAGCAGTGAGACGACAGGGGCGGATGAAAAACTGTTTTTT.

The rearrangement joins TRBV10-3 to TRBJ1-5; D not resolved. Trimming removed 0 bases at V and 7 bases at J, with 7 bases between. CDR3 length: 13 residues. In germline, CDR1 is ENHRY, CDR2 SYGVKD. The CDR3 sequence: CAISESGRQPQHF. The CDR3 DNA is TGTGCCATCAGTGAGTCCGGTCGGCAGCCCCAGCATTTT.

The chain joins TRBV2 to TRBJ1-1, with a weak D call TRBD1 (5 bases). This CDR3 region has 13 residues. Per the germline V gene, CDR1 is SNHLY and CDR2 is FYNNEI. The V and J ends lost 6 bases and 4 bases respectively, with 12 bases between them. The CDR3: CASSGQGSTEAFF. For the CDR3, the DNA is TGTGCCAGCAGCGGTCAGGGATCCACTGAAGCTTTCTTT.

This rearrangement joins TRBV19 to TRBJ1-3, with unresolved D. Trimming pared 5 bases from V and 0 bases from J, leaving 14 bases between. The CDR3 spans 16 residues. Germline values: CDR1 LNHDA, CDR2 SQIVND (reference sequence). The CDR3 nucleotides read TGTGCCAGTAGTCCTCTCTCCACGGGCTCTGGAAACACCATATATTTT. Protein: CASSPLSTGSGNTIYF.

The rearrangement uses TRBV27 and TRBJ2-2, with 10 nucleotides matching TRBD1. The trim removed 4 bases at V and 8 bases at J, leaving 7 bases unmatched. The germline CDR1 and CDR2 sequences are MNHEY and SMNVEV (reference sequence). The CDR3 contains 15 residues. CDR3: CASSSGDRGTGELFF. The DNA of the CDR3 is TGTGCCAGCAGTTCCGGGGACAGGGGCACTGGGGAGCTGTTTTTT.

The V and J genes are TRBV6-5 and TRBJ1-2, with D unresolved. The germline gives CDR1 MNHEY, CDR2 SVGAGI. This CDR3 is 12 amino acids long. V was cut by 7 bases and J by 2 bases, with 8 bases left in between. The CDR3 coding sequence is TGTGCCAGCATCCGGTACAACTATGGCTACACCTTC. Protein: CASIRYNYGYTF.

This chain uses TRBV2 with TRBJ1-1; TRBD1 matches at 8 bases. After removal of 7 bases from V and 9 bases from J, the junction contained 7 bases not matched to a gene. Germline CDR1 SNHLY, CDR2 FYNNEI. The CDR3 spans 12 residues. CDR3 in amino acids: CASTEDRVQAFF. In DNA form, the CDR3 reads TGTGCCAGCACCGAGGACAGGGTCCAAGCTTTCTTT.

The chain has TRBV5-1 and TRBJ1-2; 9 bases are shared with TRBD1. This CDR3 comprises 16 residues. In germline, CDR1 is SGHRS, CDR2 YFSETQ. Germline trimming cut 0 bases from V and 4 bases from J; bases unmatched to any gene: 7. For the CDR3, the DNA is TGCGCCAGCAGCTTGGACACGACAGGGGGAGCCTATGGCTACACCTTC. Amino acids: CASSLDTTGGAYGYTF.